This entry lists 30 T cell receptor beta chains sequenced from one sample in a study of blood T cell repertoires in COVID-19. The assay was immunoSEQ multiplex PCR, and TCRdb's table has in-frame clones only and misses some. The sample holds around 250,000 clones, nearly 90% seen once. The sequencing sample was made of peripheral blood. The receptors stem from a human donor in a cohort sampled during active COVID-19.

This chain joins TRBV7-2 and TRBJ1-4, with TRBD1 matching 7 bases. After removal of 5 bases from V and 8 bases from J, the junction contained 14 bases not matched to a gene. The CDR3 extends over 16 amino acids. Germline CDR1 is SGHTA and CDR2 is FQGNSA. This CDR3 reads CASSTPYPGGKEKLFF. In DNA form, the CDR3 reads TGTGCCAGCAGCACCCCCTACCCAGGGGGTAAGGAAAAACTGTTTTTT.

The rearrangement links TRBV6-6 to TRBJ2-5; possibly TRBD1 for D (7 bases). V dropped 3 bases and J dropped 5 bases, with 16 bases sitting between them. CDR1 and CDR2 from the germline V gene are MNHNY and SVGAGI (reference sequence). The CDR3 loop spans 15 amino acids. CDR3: CASSYQGEVGETQYF. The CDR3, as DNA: TGTGCCAGCAGTTATCAGGGGGAGGTCGGGGAGACCCAGTACTTC.

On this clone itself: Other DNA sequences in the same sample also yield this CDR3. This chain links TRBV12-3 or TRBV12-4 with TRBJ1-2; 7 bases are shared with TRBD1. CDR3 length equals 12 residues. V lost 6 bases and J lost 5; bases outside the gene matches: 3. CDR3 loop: CASSRQGYGYTF. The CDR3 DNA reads TGTGCCAGCAGCCGACAGGGTTATGGCTACACCTTC.

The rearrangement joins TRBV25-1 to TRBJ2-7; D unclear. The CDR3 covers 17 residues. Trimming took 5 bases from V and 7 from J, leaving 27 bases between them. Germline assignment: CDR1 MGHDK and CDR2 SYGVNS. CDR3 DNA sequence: TGTGCCAGCAGTTGGTTGAGATCGCTTTCGGATTCGGAGGAGCAGTACTTC. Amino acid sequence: CASSWLRSLSDSEEQYF.

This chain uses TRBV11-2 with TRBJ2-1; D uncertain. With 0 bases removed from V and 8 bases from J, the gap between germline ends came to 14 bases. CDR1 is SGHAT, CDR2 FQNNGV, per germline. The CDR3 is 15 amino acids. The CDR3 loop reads CASSLDLLRVYEQFF. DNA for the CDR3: TGTGCCAGCAGCTTAGATCTTCTTCGAGTATATGAGCAGTTCTTC.

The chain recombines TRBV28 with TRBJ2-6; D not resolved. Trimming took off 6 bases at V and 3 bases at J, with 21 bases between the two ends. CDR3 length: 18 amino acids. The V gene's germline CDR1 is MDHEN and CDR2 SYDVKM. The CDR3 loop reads CASRTIPGGPGGANVLTF. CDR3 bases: TGTGCCAGCAGAACTATCCCCGGTGGCCCGGGTGGGGCCAACGTCCTGACTTTC.

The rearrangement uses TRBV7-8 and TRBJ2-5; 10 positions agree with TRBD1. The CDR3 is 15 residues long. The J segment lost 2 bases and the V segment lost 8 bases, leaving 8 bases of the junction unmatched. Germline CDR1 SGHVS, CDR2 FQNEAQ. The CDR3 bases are TGTGCCAGCTACCGGGACAGGGGCGATCAAGAGACCCAGTACTTC. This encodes CASYRDRGDQETQYF.

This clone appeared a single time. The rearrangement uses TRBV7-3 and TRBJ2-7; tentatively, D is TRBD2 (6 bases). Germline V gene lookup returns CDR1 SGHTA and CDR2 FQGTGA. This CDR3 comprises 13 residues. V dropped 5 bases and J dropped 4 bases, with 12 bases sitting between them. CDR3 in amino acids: CASSQSRGYEQYF. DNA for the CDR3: TGTGCCAGCAGCCAGTCCCGGGGGTACGAGCAGTACTTC.

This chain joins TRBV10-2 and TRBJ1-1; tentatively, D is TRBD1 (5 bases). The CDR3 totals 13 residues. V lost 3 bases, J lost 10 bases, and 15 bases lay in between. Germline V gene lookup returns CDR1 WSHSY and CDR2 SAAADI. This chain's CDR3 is CASSDTGISGAFF. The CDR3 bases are TGCGCCAGCAGTGATACAGGAATCAGTGGAGCTTTCTTT.

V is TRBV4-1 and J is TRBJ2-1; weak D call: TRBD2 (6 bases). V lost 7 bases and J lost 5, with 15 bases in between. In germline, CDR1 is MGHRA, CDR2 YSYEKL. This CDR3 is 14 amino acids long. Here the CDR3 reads CASKFWGDDNEQFF. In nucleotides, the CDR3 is TGCGCCAGCAAGTTCTGGGGGGATGACAATGAGCAGTTCTTC.

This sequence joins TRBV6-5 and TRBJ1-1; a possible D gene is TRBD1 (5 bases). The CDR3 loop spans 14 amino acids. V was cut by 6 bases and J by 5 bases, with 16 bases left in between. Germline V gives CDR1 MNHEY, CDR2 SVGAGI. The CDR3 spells CASSLVGAKTEAFF. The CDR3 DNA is TGTGCCAGCAGCCTCGTAGGGGCGAAGACTGAAGCTTTCTTT.

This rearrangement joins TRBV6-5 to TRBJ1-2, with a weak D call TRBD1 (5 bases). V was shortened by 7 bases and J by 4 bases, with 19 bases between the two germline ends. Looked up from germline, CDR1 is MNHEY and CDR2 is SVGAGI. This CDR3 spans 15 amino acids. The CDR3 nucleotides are TGTGCCAGCAACCGAGAAAGGGGCTTGGGCTATGGCTACACCTTC. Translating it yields CASNRERGLGYGYTF.

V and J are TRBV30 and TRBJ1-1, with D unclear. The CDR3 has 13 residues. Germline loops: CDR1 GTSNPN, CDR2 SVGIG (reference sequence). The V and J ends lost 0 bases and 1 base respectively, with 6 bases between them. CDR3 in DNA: TGTGCCTGGAGTGTTCAGGCGAACACTGAAGCTTTCTTT. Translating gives CAWSVQANTEAFF.

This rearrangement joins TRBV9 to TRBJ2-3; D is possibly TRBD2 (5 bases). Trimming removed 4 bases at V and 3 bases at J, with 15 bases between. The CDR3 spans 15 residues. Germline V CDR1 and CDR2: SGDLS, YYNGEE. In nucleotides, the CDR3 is TGTGCCAGCAGCCACCGGGATCCGGCAACAGATACGCAGTATTTT. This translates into CASSHRDPATDTQYF.

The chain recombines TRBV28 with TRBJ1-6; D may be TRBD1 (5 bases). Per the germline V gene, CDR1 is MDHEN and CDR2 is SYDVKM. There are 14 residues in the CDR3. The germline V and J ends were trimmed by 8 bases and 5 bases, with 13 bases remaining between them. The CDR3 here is CASDGGENNSPLHF. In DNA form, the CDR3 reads TGTGCCAGCGATGGAGGGGAGAATAATTCACCCCTCCACTTT.

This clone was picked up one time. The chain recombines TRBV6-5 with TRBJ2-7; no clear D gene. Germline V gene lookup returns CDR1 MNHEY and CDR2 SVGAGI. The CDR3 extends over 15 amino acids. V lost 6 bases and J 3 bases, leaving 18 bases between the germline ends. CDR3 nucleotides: TGTGCCAGCAGGCCCACTCATTCCGAAGACTACGAGCAGTACTTC. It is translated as CASRPTHSEDYEQYF.

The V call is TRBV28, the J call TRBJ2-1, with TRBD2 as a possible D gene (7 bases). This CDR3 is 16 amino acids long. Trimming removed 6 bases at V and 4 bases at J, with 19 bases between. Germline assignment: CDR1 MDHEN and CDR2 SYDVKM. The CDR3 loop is CASSSPGAGDYNEQFF. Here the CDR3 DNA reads TGTGCCAGCAGCTCCCCAGGGGCGGGAGATTACAATGAGCAGTTCTTC.

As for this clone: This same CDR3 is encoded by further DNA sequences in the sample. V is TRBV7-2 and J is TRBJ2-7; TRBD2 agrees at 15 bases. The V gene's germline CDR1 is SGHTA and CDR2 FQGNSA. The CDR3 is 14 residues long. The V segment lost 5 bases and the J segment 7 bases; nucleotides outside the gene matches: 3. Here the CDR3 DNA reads TGTGCCAGCAGCCCAGGACTAGCGGGGGGGGAGCAGTACTTC. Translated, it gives CASSPGLAGGEQYF.

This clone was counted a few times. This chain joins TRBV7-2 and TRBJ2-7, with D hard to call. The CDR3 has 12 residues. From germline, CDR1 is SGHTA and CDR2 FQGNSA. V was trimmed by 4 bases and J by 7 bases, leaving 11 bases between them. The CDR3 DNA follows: TGTGCCAGCAGCTCGCCGCGGCAAGAGCAGTACTTC. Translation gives CASSSPRQEQYF.

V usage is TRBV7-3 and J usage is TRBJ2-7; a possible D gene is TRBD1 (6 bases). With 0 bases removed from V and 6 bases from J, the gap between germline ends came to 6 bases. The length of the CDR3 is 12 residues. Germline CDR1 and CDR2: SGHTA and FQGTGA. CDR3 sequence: CASSLTGGEQYF. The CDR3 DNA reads TGTGCCAGCAGCTTAACAGGGGGCGAGCAGTACTTC.

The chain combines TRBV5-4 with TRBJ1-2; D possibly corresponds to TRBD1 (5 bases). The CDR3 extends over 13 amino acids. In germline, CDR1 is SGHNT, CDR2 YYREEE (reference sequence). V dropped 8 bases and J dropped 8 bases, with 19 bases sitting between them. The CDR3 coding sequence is TGTGCCAGTCACTCGCGGGGAGGGGAAGGCTACACCTTC. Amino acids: CASHSRGGEGYTF.

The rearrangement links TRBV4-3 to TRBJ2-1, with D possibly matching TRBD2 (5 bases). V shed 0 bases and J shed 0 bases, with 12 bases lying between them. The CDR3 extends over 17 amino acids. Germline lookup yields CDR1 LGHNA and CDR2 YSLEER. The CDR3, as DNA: TGCGCCAGCAGCCAAGACTGGCGGAGCGGCTCCTACAATGAGCAGTTCTTC. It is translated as CASSQDWRSGSYNEQFF.

DNA of the CDR3: TGTGCCAGCAGCGTAAGGACAGGGATTGAAAAACTGTTTTTT. It is translated as CASSVRTGIEKLFF. This rearrangement joins TRBV9 to TRBJ1-4, with 8 bases fitting TRBD1. Per the germline V gene, CDR1 is SGDLS and CDR2 is YYNGEE. This CDR3 has 14 residues. Losses at the gene ends were 1 base for V and 7 bases for J; bases not matched to a gene: 3.

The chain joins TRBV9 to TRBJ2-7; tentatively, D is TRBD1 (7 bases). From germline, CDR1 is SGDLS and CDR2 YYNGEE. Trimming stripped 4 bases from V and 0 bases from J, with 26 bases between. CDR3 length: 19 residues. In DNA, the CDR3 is TGTGCCAGCAGCCCAGGGGGGCGTGGGGGTCGCCGGAGCTCCTACGAGCAGTACTTC. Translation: CASSPGGRGGRRSSYEQYF.

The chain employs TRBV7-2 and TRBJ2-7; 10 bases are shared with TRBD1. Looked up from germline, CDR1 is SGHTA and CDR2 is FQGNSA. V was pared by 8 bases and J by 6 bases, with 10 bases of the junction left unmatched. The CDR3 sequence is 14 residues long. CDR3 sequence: CASRYSTGGFEQYF. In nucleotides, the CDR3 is TGTGCCAGCCGATACTCGACAGGGGGCTTCGAGCAGTACTTC.

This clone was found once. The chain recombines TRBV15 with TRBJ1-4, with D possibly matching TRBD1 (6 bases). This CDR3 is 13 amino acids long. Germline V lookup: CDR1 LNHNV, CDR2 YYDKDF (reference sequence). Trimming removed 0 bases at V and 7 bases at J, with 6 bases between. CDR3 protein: CATSRDRGEKLFF. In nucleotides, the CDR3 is TGTGCCACCAGCAGAGACAGGGGTGAAAAACTGTTTTTT.

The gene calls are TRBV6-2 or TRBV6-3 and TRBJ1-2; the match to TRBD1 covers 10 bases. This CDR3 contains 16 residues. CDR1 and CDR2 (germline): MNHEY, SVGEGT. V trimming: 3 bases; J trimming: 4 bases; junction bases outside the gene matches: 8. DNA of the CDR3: TGTGCCAGCAGTTATCCCCTGACAGGGGGCGGCTATGGCTACACCTTC. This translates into CASSYPLTGGGYGYTF.

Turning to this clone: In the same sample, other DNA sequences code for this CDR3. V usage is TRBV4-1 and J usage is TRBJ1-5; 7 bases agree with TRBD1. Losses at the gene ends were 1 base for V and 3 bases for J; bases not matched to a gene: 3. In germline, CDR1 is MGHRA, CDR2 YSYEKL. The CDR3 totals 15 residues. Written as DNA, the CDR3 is TGCGCCAGCAGCCAAGTTGGACAGGTCAATCAGCCCCAGCATTTT. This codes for CASSQVGQVNQPQHF.

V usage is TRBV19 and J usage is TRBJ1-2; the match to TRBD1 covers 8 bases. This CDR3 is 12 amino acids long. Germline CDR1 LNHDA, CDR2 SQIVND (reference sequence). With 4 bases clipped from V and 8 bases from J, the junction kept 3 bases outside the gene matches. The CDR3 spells CASSKTGDGYTF. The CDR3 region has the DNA TGTGCCAGTAGTAAGACAGGGGACGGCTACACCTTC.

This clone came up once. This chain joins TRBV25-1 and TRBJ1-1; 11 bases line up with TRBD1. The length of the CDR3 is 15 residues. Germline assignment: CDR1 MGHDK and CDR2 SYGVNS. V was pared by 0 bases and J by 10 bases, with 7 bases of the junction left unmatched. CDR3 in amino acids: CASSEYGTGGFGAFF. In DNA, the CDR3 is TGTGCCAGCAGTGAATACGGGACAGGGGGATTCGGAGCTTTCTTT. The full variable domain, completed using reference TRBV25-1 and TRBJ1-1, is EADIYQTPRYLVIGTGKKITLECSQTMGHDKMYWYQQDPGMELHLIHYSYGVNSTEKGDLSSESTVSRIRTEHFPLTLESARPSHTSQYLCASSEYGTGGFGAFFGQGTRLTVV.